The clone carrying this T cell receptor beta chain was seen just once. One junction end does not reproduce the germline sequence, and a read error may be involved. The input was approximately 500 ng total RNA; TCR beta cDNA was made from it with a constant-region primer. Slightly modified ARM-PCR, run as three nested multiplex PCR rounds, produced the TCR beta libraries. The first two PCR rounds used TRBV1-TRBV30 forward primers with a C-beta reverse primer, about 10 cycles each. A single record per CDR3 protein comes from TCRdb applying MiXCR to the multiplex PCR reads. The data hold around 81,000 distinct CDR3 sequences, with 71% observed a single time. The data stem from a study of tumor-infiltrating lymphocytes in primary liver carcinoma. On the study more broadly: Sequenced samples came back with roughly 3.5 to 7.5 million productive TCRbeta reads, and the counts looked alike across tissue types.

Both RNA and DNA were isolated together from roughly 20-30 mg of bulk tissue that had not been sorted. Enrolled patients were chronically infected with HBV and treatment-naive. CDR3 length: 14 residues. CDR1 is MNHEY, CDR2 SVGEGT, per germline. The sample taken for sequencing was liver tumor tissue from sampling region 4. The subset: tumor region T4, right-lateral pole. V is TRBV6-2 or TRBV6-3 and J is TRBJ2-5; D ambiguous. This receptor was taken from a woman between 55 and 75 years old with primary liver carcinoma and hepatitis B virus infection. The CDR3 DNA is TGTGCCAGCAGTTACTCGGGTCTCCAAGAGACCCGGTACTTT. Translated, it gives CASSYSGLQETRYF.